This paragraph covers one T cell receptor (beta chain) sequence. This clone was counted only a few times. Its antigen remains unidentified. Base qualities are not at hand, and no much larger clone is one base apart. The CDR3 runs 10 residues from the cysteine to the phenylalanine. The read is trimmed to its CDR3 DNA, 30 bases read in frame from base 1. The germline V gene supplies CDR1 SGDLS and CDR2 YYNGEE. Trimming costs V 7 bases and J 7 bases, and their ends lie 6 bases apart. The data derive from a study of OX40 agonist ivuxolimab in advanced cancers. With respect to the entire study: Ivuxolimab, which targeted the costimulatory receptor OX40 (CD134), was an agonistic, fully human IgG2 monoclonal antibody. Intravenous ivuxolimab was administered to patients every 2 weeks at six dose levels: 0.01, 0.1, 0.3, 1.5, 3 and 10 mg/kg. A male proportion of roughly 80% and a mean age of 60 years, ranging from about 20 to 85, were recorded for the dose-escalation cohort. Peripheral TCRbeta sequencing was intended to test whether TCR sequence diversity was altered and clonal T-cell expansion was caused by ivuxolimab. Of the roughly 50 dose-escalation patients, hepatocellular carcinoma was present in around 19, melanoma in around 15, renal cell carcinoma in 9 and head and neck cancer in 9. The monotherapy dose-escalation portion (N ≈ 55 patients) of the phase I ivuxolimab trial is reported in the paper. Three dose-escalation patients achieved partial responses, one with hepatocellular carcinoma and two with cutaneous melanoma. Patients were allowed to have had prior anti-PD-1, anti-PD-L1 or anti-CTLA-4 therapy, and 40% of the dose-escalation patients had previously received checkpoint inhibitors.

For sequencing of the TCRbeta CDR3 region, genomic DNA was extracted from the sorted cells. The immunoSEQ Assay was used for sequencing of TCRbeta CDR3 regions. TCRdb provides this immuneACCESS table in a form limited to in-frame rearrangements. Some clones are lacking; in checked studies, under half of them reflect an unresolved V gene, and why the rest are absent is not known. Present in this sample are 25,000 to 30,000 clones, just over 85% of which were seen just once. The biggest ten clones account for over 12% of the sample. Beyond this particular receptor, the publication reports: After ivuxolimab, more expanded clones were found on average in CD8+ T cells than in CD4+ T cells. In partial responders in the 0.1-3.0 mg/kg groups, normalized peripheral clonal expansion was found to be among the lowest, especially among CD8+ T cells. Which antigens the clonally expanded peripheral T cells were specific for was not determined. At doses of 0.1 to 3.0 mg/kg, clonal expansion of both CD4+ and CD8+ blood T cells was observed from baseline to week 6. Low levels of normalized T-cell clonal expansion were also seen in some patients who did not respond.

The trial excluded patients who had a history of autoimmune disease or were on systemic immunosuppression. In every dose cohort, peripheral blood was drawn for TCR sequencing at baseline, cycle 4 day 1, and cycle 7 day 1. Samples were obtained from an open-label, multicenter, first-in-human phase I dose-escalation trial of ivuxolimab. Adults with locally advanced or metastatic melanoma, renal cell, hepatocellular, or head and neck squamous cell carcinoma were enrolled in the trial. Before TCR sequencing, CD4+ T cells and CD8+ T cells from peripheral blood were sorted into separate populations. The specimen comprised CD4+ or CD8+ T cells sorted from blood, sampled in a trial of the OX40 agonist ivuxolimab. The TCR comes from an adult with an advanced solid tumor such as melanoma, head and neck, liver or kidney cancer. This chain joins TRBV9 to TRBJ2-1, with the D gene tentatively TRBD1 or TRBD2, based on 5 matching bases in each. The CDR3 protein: CASGTNEQFF. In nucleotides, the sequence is TGTGCCAGCGGGACGAATGAGCAGTTCTTC.